The present entry profiles one TCR beta chain with its context. The data were taken from a study of regulatory T cells in long-lasting Graves disease. Building of the TCR beta libraries involved iRepertoire HTBI primers and Arm-PCR of CDR3 regions. TCRdb ran MiXCR on the multiplex PCR reads and lists one entry per CDR3 protein. The table includes hundreds of thousands of distinct CDR3 sequences, approximately 15% detected once. The CDR3 loop spans 13 amino acids. V lost 7 bases and J lost 6; bases outside the gene matches: 9. Germline lookup yields CDR1 DFQATT and CDR2 SNEGSKA (reference sequence). The sample's time point: newly diagnosed GD, antithyroid drugs for less than 3 months. RNA extracted from PBMCs served as the sequencing template. The sample also formed part of further work on T cells in Graves' hyperthyroidism and ophthalmopathy.

The TCR was taken from a woman aged 25 to 45 with Graves disease. V usage is TRBV20-1 and J usage is TRBJ2-1, with TRBD1 identical over 7 bases. The sample was peripheral blood mononuclear cells (PBMCs), taken at new diagnosis, from a patient treated with antithyroid drugs. Here the CDR3 reads CSGRGQFLNEQFF. In DNA form, the CDR3 reads TGCAGTGGAAGGGGACAGTTTCTCAATGAGCAGTTCTTC.